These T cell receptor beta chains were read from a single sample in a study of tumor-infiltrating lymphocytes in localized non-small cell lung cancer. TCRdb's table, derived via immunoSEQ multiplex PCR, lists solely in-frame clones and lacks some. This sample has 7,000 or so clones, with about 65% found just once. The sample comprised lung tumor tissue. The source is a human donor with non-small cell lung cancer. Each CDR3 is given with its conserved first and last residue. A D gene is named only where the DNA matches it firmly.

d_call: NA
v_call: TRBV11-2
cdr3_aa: CASSLGWTEAFF

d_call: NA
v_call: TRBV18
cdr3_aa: CASSTITRNTEAFF

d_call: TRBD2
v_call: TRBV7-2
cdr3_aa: CASRGAGAYEQYF

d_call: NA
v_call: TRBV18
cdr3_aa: CASSPRARGTEAFF

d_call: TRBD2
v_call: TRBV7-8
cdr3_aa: CASSLLLGLVSYEQYF

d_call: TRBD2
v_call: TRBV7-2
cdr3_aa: CASRLSGGSTYNEQFF

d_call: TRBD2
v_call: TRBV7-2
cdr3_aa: CASSLVTSGAGTDTQYF

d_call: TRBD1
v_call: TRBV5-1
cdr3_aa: CASSLQGEHYEQYF

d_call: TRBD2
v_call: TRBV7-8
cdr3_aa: CASSLVSGGYQETQYF

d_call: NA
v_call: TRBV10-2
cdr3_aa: CASSEGDQFSYGYTF

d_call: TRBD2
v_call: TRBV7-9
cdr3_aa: CASSLILAGVGEQFF

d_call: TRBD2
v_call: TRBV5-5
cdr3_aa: CASSLVPGLGQDNEQFF

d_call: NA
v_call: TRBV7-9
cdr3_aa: CASSLWQPGEKAFF

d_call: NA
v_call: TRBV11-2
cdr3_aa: CASSLENAVAKQFF

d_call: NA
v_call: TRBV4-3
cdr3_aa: CASSQERRTEAFF

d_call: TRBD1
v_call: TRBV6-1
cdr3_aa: CASKQTGGLVDTQYF

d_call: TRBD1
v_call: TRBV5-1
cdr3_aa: CASSKRQGLNSEQYF

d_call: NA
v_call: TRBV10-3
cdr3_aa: CAISEPFNYGYTF

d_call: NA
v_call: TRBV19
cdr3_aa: CASSIFQEEAFF